The sequence of this TCR beta chain was determined in a study of blood T cells in healthy people across ages. Across the study: The capture of about one barcoded beta molecule per two T cells was achieved by template switching. Study observations and caveats: A strong correlation between TCR beta diversity and naive T cell percentage was seen. TCR beta diversity, measured per million T cells, fell in a roughly linear way with age.

CDR1 MNHNS and CDR2 SASEGT come from the germline V gene. The CDR3 runs to 15 residues. Deletions cut 3 bases from V and 4 bases from J, with 13 bases between. This clonotype was seen at least ten times. Its antigen remains unidentified. A second about 7 to 11 cycle PCR used barcoded and J-beta primers. MiXCR was run by TCRdb on the 5' RACE reads, yielding one entry per CDR3 protein. The sample lists about 1.7 million distinct CDR3 sequences; roughly 27% were seen once. Healthy Caucasians from Russia aged about 6 to 90 served as donors. The sequence derives from a woman in her 30s in good health. Sequences were obtained from blood. This chain uses TRBV6-1 with TRBJ1-5; D gene ambiguous. The CDR3 bases are TGTGCCAGCAGTGACGGGTCGTGGGGAAATCAGCCCCAGCATTTT. Translated, it gives CASSDGSWGNQPQHF.